This T cell receptor (beta chain) was sequenced for a study of T cells in Graves' hyperthyroidism and ophthalmopathy. RNA transcripts were the template for amplifying TCR beta CDR3 regions. First-round RT-PCR targeting the TCR CDR3 was performed with the HTBI primer set. From the multiplex PCR reads, TCRdb called clonotypes with MiXCR, one entry per CDR3 protein. Here the sample spans 490,000 or so distinct CDR3 sequences, around a fifth being singletons. Extraction of PBMCs used more than 8.5 ml of fresh peripheral blood. This clonotype was observed a few times. Sequencing used blood. The sequence was collected from a woman aged 70-85 years with Graves' ophthalmopathy.

For the CDR3, the DNA is TGCAGTGCTAGCACTCTAGCGGTGGGCAAGAATGAGCAGTTCTTC. Protein: CSASTLAVGKNEQFF. The chain is built from TRBV20-1 and TRBJ2-1; 7 bases are a match to TRBD2. This CDR3 spans 15 amino acids. Looked up from germline, CDR1 is DFQATT and CDR2 is SNEGSKA (reference sequence). J gave up 7 bases and V 3 bases, and 12 bases lay outside the gene matches.